This T cell receptor (beta chain) was documented in a study of blood T cells in healthy people across ages. Study overall: About one barcoded TCR beta cDNA was captured per two T cells.

A second roughly 7 to 11 cycle PCR used barcoded and J-beta primers. MiXCR was run by TCRdb on the 5' RACE reads, yielding one entry per CDR3 protein. Of approximately 780,000 distinct CDR3 sequences in the sample, under 30% were seen once. The CDR3 has 15 residues. Germline V gives CDR1 LGHDT, CDR2 YNNKEL (reference sequence). The data were also submitted as part of a second study, on T cells of mothers and their children. That study adds: Study donors consisted of a few healthy Caucasian mothers and their six children.

This sequence was found in a boy aged 5-17 years in good health. Sequenced sample: blood. This chain connects TRBV3-1 to TRBJ2-5; 7 bases are shared with TRBD2. TRBJ2-7 matches the DNA end more closely, so the J call is doubtful. This chain's CDR3 is CASSQGHSGVYEQYF. The CDR3 DNA sequence: TGTGCCAGCAGCCAGGGCCACAGCGGGGTCTACGAGCAGTACTTC.